A selection of T cell receptor beta chains follows, all from one sample in a study of beta chain features in type 1 diabetes. TCRdb keeps only in-frame clones here, not all; method: immunoSEQ multiplex PCR. Of about 280,000 clones listed, approximately 16% were seen once; the top ten hold less than 0.02%. The specimen was naive CD4+ T cells from blood. All receptors come from a man aged 18 to 29 with type 1 diabetes. Each CDR3 is given with its conserved first and last residue. D genes are given only for firm matches. The listing skips clone size in some rows; elsewhere it reads once, few, many or a size class.

D: NA
V: TRBV18
size: NA
J: TRBJ2-6
DNA: TGTGCCAGCTCACCATACAATCGTCAGGTCTCTGGGGCCAACGTCCTGACTTTC
CDR3: CASSPYNRQVSGANVLTF

D: TRBD2
V: TRBV5-1
size: few
J: TRBJ2-2
DNA: TGCGCCAGCAAAGGACTAGCGGGAAACACCGGGGAGCTGTTTTTT
CDR3: CASKGLAGNTGELFF

D: NA
V: TRBV7-2
size: NA
J: TRBJ2-5
DNA: TGTGCCAGCAGCCCCCGGAGCTGGTATCAGGGCCAAGAGACCCAGTACTTC
CDR3: CASSPRSWYQGQETQYF

D: TRBD1
V: TRBV4-2
size: NA
J: TRBJ2-1
DNA: TGTGCCAGCAGCCTCGGACAGGGTAATACGGATGAGCAGTTCTTC
CDR3: CASSLGQGNTDEQFF

D: TRBD1
V: TRBV28
size: NA
J: TRBJ1-2
DNA: TGTGCCAGCAGTCCGACGCAGGGGGCGGTGGGCTACACCTTC
CDR3: CASSPTQGAVGYTF

D: TRBD2
V: TRBV9
size: NA
J: TRBJ2-5
DNA: TGTGCCAGCAGCACCCTAGGGAGCGGGAGGGGTCAAGAGACCCAGTACTTC
CDR3: CASSTLGSGRGQETQYF

D: NA
V: TRBV4-1
size: NA
J: TRBJ2-3
DNA: TGCGCCAGCAGCCAAGATTATCGGCCCGGGACTGGGACAGATACGCAGTATTTT
CDR3: CASSQDYRPGTGTDTQYF

D: TRBD1
V: TRBV28
size: NA
J: TRBJ1-2
DNA: TGTGCCAGCAGTCCCGGACAGGGACCTAACTATGGCTACACCTTC
CDR3: CASSPGQGPNYGYTF

D: TRBD1
V: TRBV5-4
size: NA
J: TRBJ2-1
DNA: TGTGCCAGCAGAGCACTAGGGGGCCCTACCAATGAGCAGTTCTTC
CDR3: CASRALGGPTNEQFF

D: NA
V: TRBV19
size: NA
J: TRBJ2-5
DNA: TGTGCCAGTAGTCGGTACGGAATGGCAGTACAGGGGACCCAGTACTTC
CDR3: CASSRYGMAVQGTQYF

D: TRBD2
V: TRBV7-2
size: few
J: TRBJ2-1
DNA: TGTGCCAGCAGCTCCGGACTAGCGGCTAATGAGCAGTTCTTC
CDR3: CASSSGLAANEQFF